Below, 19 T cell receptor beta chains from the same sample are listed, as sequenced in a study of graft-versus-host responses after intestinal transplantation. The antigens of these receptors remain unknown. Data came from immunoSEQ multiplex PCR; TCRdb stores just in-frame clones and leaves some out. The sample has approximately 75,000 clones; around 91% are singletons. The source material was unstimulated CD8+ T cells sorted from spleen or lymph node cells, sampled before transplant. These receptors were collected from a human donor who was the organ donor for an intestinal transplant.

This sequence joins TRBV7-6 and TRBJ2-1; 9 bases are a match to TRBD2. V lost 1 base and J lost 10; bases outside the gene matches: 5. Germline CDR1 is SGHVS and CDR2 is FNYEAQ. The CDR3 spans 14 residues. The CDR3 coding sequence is TGTGCCAGCAGCTTAGAGGTGCTAGCGGGGGAGCAGTTCTTC. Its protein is CASSLEVLAGEQFF.

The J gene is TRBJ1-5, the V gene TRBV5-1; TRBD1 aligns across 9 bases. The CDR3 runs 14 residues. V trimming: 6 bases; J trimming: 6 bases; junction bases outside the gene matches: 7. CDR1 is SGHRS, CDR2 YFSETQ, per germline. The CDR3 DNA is TGCGCCAGCAAACCGGGACAGGGATCTCAGCCCCAGCATTTT. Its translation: CASKPGQGSQPQHF.

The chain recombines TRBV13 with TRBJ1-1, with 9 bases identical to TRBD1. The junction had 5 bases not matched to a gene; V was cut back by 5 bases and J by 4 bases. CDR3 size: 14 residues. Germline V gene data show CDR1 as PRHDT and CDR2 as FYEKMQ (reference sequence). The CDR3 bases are TGTGCCAGCAGCCCCACAGGGGGCCCCACTGAAGCTTTCTTT. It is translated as CASSPTGGPTEAFF.

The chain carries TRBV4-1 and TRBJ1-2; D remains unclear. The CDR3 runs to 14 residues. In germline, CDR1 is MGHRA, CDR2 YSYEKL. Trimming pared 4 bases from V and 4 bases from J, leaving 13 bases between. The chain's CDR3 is CASSPWALTYGYTF. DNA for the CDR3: TGCGCCAGCAGCCCCTGGGCCCTTACCTATGGCTACACCTTC.

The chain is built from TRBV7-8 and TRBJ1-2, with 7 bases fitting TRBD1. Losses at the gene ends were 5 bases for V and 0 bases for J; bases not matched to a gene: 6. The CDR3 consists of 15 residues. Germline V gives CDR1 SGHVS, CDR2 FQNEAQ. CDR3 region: CASSPRDRANYGYTF. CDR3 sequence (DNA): TGTGCCAGCAGCCCTAGGGACAGAGCTAACTATGGCTACACCTTC.

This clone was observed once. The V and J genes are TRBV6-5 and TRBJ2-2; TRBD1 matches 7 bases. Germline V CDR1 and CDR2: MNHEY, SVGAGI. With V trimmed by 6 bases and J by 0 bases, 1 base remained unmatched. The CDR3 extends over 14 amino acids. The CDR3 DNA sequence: TGTGCCAGCAGAGGACAGGCGAACACCGGGGAGCTGTTTTTT. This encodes CASRGQANTGELFF.

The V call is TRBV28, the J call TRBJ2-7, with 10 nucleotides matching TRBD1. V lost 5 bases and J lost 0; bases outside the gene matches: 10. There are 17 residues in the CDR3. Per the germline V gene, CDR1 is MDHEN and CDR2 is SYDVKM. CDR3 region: CASSGSAGQGFSYEQYV. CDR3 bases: TGTGCCAGCAGTGGATCCGCGGGACAGGGGTTCTCCTACGAGCAGTACGTC.

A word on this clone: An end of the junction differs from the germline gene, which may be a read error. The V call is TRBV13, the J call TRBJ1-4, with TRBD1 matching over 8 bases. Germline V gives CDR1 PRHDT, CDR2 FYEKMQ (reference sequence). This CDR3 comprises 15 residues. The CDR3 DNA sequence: TGTGCCAGCAGCCCAGACAGGGGACGTAATGAGAAACTGTTTTTT. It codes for CASSPDRGRNEKLFF.

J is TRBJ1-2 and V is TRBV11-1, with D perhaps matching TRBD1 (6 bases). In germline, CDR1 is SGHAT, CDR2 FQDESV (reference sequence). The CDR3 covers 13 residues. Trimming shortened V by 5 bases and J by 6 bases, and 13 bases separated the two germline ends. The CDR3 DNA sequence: TGTGCCAGCAGCACAGGGATGTTGGATGGCTACACCTTC. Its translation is CASSTGMLDGYTF.

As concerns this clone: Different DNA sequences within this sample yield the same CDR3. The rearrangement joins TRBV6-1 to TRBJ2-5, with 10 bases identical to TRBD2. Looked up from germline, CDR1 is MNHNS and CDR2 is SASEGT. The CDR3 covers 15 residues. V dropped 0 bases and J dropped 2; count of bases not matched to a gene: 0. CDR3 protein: CASSEAAGGQETQYF. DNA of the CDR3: TGTGCCAGCAGTGAAGCAGCGGGGGGGCAAGAGACCCAGTACTTC.

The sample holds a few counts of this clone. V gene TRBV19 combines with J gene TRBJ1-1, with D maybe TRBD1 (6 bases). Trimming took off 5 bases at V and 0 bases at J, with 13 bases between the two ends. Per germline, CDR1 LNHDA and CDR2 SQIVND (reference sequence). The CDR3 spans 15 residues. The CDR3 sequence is CASSGGSFMNTEAFF. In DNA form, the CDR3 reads TGTGCCAGTAGTGGGGGCAGCTTCATGAACACTGAAGCTTTCTTT.

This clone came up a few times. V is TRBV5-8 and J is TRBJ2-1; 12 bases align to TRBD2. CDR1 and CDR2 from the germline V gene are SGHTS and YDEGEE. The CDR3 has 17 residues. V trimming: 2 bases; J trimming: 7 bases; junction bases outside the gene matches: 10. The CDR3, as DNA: TGTGCCAGCAGCTTATATCTAGCGGGGGGGCGGTCGAATGAGCAGTTCTTC. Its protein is CASSLYLAGGRSNEQFF.

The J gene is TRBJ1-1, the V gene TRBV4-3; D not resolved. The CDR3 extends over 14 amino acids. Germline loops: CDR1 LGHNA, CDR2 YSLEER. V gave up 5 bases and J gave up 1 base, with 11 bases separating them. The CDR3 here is CASSAAQRNTEAFF. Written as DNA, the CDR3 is TGCGCCAGCAGCGCCGCACAGAGGAACACTGAAGCTTTCTTT.

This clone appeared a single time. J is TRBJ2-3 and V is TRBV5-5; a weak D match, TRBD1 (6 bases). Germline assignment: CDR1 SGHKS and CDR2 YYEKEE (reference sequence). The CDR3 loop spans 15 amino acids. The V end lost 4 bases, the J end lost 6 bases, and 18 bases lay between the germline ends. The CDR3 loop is CASSQQGGRSDTQYF. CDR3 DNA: TGTGCCAGCAGCCAACAGGGTGGACGGTCCGATACGCAGTATTTT.

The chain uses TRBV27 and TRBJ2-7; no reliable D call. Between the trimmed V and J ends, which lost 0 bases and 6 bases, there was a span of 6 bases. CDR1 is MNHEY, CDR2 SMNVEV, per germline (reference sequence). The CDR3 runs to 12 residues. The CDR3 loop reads CASSLSSSEQYV. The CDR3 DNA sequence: TGTGCCAGCAGTTTATCGAGCAGCGAGCAGTACGTC.

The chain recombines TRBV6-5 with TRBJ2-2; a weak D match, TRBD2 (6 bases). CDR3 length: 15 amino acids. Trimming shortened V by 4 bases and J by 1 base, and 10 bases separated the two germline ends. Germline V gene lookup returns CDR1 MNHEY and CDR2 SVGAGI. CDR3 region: CASSWVGGNTGELFF. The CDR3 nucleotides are TGTGCCAGCAGTTGGGTCGGGGGGAACACCGGGGAGCTGTTTTTT.

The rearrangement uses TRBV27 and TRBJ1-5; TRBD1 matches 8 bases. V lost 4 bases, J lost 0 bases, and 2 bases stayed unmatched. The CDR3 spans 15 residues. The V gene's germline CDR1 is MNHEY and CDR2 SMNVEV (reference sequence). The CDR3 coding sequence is TGTGCCAGCAGTTCCGGACAGGGTAGCAATCAGCCCCAGCATTTT. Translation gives CASSSGQGSNQPQHF.

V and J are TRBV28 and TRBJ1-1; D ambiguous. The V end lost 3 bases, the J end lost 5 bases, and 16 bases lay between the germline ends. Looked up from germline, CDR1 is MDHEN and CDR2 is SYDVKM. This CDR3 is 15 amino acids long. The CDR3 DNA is TGTGCCAGCAGTTTGGCGGACTTCCCCGGGACTGAAGCTTTCTTT. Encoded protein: CASSLADFPGTEAFF. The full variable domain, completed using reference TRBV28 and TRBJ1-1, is DVKVTQSSRYLVKRTGEKVFLECVQDMDHENMFWYRQDPGLGLRLIYFSYDVKMKEKGDIPEGYSVSREKKERFSLILESASTNQTSMYLCASSLADFPGTEAFFGQGTRLTVV.

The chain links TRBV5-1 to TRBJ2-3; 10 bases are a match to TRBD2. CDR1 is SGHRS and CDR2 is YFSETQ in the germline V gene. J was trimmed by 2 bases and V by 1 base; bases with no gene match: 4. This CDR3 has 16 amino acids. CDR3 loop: CASSLTSGAYTDTQYF. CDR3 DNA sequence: TGCGCCAGCAGCTTGACTAGCGGGGCCTACACAGATACGCAGTATTTT. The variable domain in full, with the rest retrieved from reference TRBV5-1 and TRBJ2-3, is KAGVTQTPRYLIKTRGQQVTLSCSPISGHRSVSWYQQTPGQGLQFLFEYFSETQRNKGNFPGRFSGRQFSNSRSEMNVSTLELGDSALYLCASSLTSGAYTDTQYFGPGTRLTVL.